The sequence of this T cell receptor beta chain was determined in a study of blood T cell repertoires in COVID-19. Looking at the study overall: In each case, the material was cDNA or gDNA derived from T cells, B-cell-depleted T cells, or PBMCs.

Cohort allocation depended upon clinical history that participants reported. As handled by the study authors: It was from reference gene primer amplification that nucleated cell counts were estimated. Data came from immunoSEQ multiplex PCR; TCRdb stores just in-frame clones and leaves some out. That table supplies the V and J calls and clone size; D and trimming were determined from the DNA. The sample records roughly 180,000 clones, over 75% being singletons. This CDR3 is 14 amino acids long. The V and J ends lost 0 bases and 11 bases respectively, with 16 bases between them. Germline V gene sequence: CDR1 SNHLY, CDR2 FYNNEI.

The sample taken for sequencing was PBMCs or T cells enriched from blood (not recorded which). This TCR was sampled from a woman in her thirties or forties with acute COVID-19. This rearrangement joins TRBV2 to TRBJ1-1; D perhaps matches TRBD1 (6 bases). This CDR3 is CASSEARGGQRAFF. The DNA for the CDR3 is TGTGCCAGCAGTGAAGCGCGCGGGGGCCAGCGCGCTTTCTTT.